This section outlines one T cell receptor beta chain sequence together with its context. These data are taken from a study of blood T cell repertoires in COVID-19. Methods used by the authors: Estimation of nucleated cell counts relied on the amplification of reference gene primers. Assay used: immunoSEQ multiplex PCR; TCRdb lists only in-frame clones, some missing. V and J calls and clone size follow that table, whereas D and trimming were derived from the DNA. The repertoire has 150,000 to 200,000 clones, 87% of them found once; the top ten carry just under 2.5%. The specimen sequenced was peripheral blood. The TCR comes from a man aged 35 to 55 with active or convalescent COVID-19.

CDR3 DNA: TGTGCCAGCAGCTTAGGTCTGACTGGTGAAAAACTGTTTTTT. It encodes CASSLGLTGEKLFF. The V call is TRBV7-3, the J call TRBJ1-4; D is uncertain. The CDR3 has 14 residues. Germline V gene sequence: CDR1 SGHTA, CDR2 FQGTGA. Trimming removed 2 bases at V and 7 bases at J, with 11 bases between.